This is a list of T cell receptor beta chains from one sample in a study of T-cell reconstitution after alpha-beta-depleted transplantation in children. TCRdb reanalysed the PCR reads using MiXCR and keeps one entry per CDR3 protein. The sample records approximately 500,000 distinct CDR3 sequences, 8% to 11% being singletons. The sample in question was PBMCs, obtained before TCRalphabeta/CD19-depleted stem cell transplant. The receptors were gathered from a child younger than 10 with inherited bone marrow failure, due to receive a stem cell transplant. Both conserved end residues are trimmed from each CDR3.

v_gene	j_gene	CDR3aa
TRBV20-1	TRBJ2-7	SAAKLGPYEQY
TRBV15	TRBJ1-1	ATSTPAPGTEAF
TRBV7-9	TRBJ2-7	ASSEQGVEQY
TRBV5-1	TRBJ2-7	ASSLGGYEYEQY
TRBV18	TRBJ2-1	ASSFGSGIFSYNEQF
TRBV4-3	TRBJ2-1	ASSQVSQRLAGPPYNEQF
TRBV15	TRBJ2-4	ATSRDLEGVGYIQY
TRBV20-1	TRBJ1-5	SAQQGAHQPQH
TRBV10-3	TRBJ1-6	ANQGVRNSPLH
TRBV29-1	TRBJ2-3	SFSGYSTDTQY
TRBV28	TRBJ2-2	ASNRGAGGPSGELF
TRBV20-1	TRBJ2-5	SATGTSGNQETQY
TRBV15	TRBJ2-3	ATSRGLADYTDTQY
TRBV25-1	TRBJ2-2	ASSESEGALGHGELF
TRBV7-9	TRBJ1-4	ASRRGATNEKLF
TRBV9	TRBJ2-2	ASSARLAMNTGELF
TRBV27	TRBJ2-7	ASSLARGTPFYEQY
TRBV5-1	TRBJ1-6	ASSSTGVENSPLH
TRBV5-4	TRBJ2-1	ASSLYGRGDNEQF
TRBV7-8	TRBJ2-5	ASSLIVGVAEGRETQY
TRBV28	TRBJ2-7	ASSPGQTPPEQY
TRBV27	TRBJ2-1	ASSFGTRRYNEQF
TRBV4-3	TRBJ2-7	ASSRLPSRAGDYEQY
TRBV2	TRBJ1-1	ASSPEQGLLNTEAF
TRBV28	TRBJ2-5	ASSLGWHLQETQY
TRBV7-2	TRBJ1-2	ASSLIDSVGGNT
TRBV27	TRBJ2-7	ASSLRGQVTYEQY
TRBV19	TRBJ2-7	ASSTLGQEQY
TRBV28	TRBJ2-1	AIASGGVNEQF
TRBV20-1	TRBJ2-1	SQKGGSDNEQF
TRBV19	TRBJ2-1	ASSMAMRGSGNEQF
TRBV29-1	TRBJ2-1	SGDGSSYNEQF
TRBV4-3	TRBJ2-4	ASSQKGGREVNIQY
TRBV19	TRBJ2-7	ASSMGTRSPYEQY
TRBV6-2/TRBV6-3	TRBJ2-1	ASSPFGSDNEQF
TRBV7-8	TRBJ2-7	ASRQFPGPPHGETSASSYEQY
TRBV12-3/TRBV12-4	TRBJ1-2	ASSPGTIYGYT
TRBV5-4	TRBJ2-3	ASNTLTTSTDTQY
TRBV7-2	TRBJ2-7	ASSLSIHTSYEQY
TRBV7-2	TRBJ1-2	ASSFFGGGTQYGYT
TRBV21-1	TRBJ2-7	ASSKVRFTSQTPYEQY
TRBV27	TRBJ1-5	ASRAGTYSNQPQH
TRBV5-1	TRBJ2-3	ASSLESRTDTQY
TRBV7-9	TRBJ2-5	ASSLVTQGETQY
TRBV16	TRBJ2-1	ASSQSRQKQF
TRBV27	TRBJ2-5	ASSLTGPPETQY